Shown below are 30 T cell receptor beta chains from a single sample sequenced in a study of shared clonotypes between healthy human individuals. Data came from immunoSEQ multiplex PCR; TCRdb stores just in-frame clones and leaves some out. The top ten hold around 0.067% of the sample, which has roughly 520,000 clones, 90% to 97% seen once. The sample consisted of naive CD4+ T cells sorted from blood. Regarding subset: CD45RA+ positively selected. Every receptor here comes from a woman in her 30s in good health.

J is TRBJ2-2 and V is TRBV4-1; D not resolved. Germline-derived CDR1 and CDR2 are MGHRA and YSYEKL. This CDR3 has 16 amino acids. V shed 3 bases and J shed 1 base, with 12 bases lying between them. The CDR3 reads CASSQVPWKNTGELFF. In DNA form, the CDR3 reads TGCGCCAGCAGCCAGGTACCTTGGAAGAACACCGGGGAGCTGTTTTTT.

The chain couples TRBV10-1 to TRBJ2-7, with 8 bases fitting TRBD1. Germline V gene sequence: CDR1 WNHNN, CDR2 SYGVQD (reference sequence). The J segment lost 13 bases and the V segment lost 4 bases, leaving 3 bases of the junction unmatched. The CDR3 has 10 amino acids. The CDR3 nucleotides are TGCGCCAGCAGTGGACAGGGGCAATACTTC. Amino acid sequence: CASSGQGQYF.

V is TRBV5-1 and J is TRBJ2-2, with 8 bases aligning to TRBD2. V shed 4 bases and J 4 bases; nucleotides not matched to a gene: 15. CDR1 and CDR2 (germline): SGHRS, YFSETQ. The CDR3 runs to 18 residues. The CDR3 sequence is CASSPTAPGLGGTGELFF. CDR3 in DNA: TGCGCCAGCAGCCCGACGGCCCCGGGACTAGGGGGCACCGGGGAGCTGTTTTTT.

This chain links TRBV7-9 with TRBJ1-1; the D gene is possibly TRBD1 (5 bases). The CDR3 is 13 amino acids. Deletions cut 5 bases from V and 10 bases from J, with 17 bases between. Germline CDR1 reads SEHNR; CDR2 reads FQNEAQ (reference sequence). CDR3 nucleotide sequence: TGTGCCAGCAGCCCGACGGCCGGGGGAATAGCTTTCTTT. The encoded protein is CASSPTAGGIAFF. Using reference TRBV7-9 and TRBJ1-1 for the parts outside the CDR3, the full variable domain is DTGVSQNPRHKITKRGQNVTFRCDPISEHNRLYWYRQTLGQGPEFLTYFQNEAQLEKSRLLSDRFSAERPKGSFSTLEIQRTEQGDSAMYLCASSPTAGGIAFFGQGTRLTVV.

This chain's CDR3 is CASSLRRESPEQYF. In DNA, the CDR3 is TGCGCCAGCAGCTTGCGGCGGGAGTCACCCGAGCAGTACTTC. This sequence joins TRBV5-1 and TRBJ2-7; TRBD2 agrees at 7 bases. The ends lost 1 base at V and 6 bases at J; junction bases unmatched: 7. The CDR3 spans 14 residues. Germline V gives CDR1 SGHRS, CDR2 YFSETQ.

V and J are TRBV5-1 and TRBJ2-1, with 10 positions matching TRBD2. V trimming: 2 bases; J trimming: 8 bases; junction bases outside the gene matches: 4. CDR1 and CDR2 from the germline V gene are SGHRS and YFSETQ. The CDR3 contains 14 residues. The CDR3 loop reads CASSFLAGADEQFF. CDR3 in DNA: TGCGCCAGCAGCTTCCTAGCGGGGGCGGATGAGCAGTTCTTC.

This clone was detected once. The V call is TRBV11-2, the J call TRBJ1-3; maybe TRBD1 (6 bases). The germline V and J ends were trimmed by 1 base and 1 base, with 20 bases remaining between them. CDR3 length equals 19 residues. Germline CDR1 SGHAT, CDR2 FQNNGV. The CDR3 here is CASSLVNRARQKSGNTIYF. The DNA for the CDR3 is TGTGCCAGCAGCTTAGTTAACAGGGCACGACAGAAGTCTGGAAACACCATATATTTT.

The rearrangement uses TRBV28 and TRBJ1-5; a weak D match, TRBD1 (5 bases). Trimming took off 6 bases at V and 4 bases at J, with 13 bases between the two ends. The germline V gene has CDR1 MDHEN and CDR2 SYDVKM. The CDR3 loop spans 14 amino acids. CDR3 amino acids: CASRGPRRNQPQHF. The CDR3 DNA sequence: TGTGCCAGCAGGGGACCCCGGCGGAATCAGCCCCAGCATTTT.

The chain has TRBV14 and TRBJ2-7; TRBD2 matches 13 bases. In germline, CDR1 is SGHDN, CDR2 FVKESK. This CDR3 spans 14 amino acids. Losses at the gene ends were 1 base for V and 10 bases for J; bases not matched to a gene: 4. DNA of the CDR3: TGTGCCAGCAGCCAAGGGACTAGCGGGAGCAAACAGTACTTC. It codes for CASSQGTSGSKQYF.

The gene calls are TRBV6-5 and TRBJ1-4; TRBD1 matches 10 bases. The V gene's germline CDR1 is MNHEY and CDR2 SVGAGI. Trimming at V came to 2 bases and at J to 5 bases, leaving 2 bases not matched to a gene. The CDR3 has 15 amino acids. The CDR3 here is CASSYDRGRNEKLFF. The DNA of the CDR3 is TGTGCCAGCAGTTACGACAGGGGGCGAAATGAAAAACTGTTTTTT.

V is TRBV29-1 and J is TRBJ1-5, with D possibly matching TRBD1 (6 bases). CDR1 SQVTM and CDR2 ANQGSEA come from the germline V gene. CDR3 length equals 14 residues. The V gene lost 5 bases and the J gene lost 3 bases, with 14 bases spanning the gap. CDR3 amino acids: CSVKSRQDNQPQHF. The CDR3, as DNA: TGCAGCGTTAAGAGCAGACAGGACAATCAGCCCCAGCATTTT.

The genes are TRBV6-6 and TRBJ2-7; 7 bases map to TRBD1. The germline gives CDR1 MNHNY, CDR2 SVGAGI (reference sequence). V dropped 2 bases and J dropped 7; count of bases not matched to a gene: 8. The CDR3 runs 14 residues. The CDR3 region is CASSYPGTAREQYF. The CDR3 coding sequence is TGTGCCAGCAGTTACCCCGGGACAGCGCGGGAGCAGTACTTC.

This rearrangement joins TRBV7-9 to TRBJ1-3; maybe TRBD1 (6 bases). The CDR3 is 15 residues long. The V end was cut by 4 bases, the J end by 4 bases, with 14 bases between. Germline V CDR1 and CDR2: SEHNR, FQNEAQ (reference sequence). The CDR3 loop reads CASSSLTGSGNTIYF. CDR3 sequence (DNA): TGTGCCAGCAGCTCCTTGACAGGTTCGGGAAACACCATATATTTT.

The chain couples TRBV14 to TRBJ2-1; 11 bases map to TRBD2. CDR3 length equals 15 residues. Germline lookup yields CDR1 SGHDN and CDR2 FVKESK. Germline trimming cut 5 bases from V and 4 bases from J; bases unmatched to any gene: 4. CDR3 sequence (DNA): TGTGCCAGCAGCACGGGACTAGCGGAATACAATGAGCAGTTCTTC. Translated: CASSTGLAEYNEQFF.

The gene calls are TRBV6-5 and TRBJ2-5, with 9 bases that match TRBD2. CDR3 length: 16 residues. The germline gives CDR1 MNHEY, CDR2 SVGAGI. Trimming took 1 base from V and 4 from J; bases not matched to a gene: 7. CDR3 loop: CASSYFRLAEIETQYF. The CDR3 coding sequence is TGTGCCAGCAGTTACTTCCGACTAGCGGAGATAGAGACCCAGTACTTC.

This chain connects TRBV7-2 to TRBJ1-5; D may be TRBD1 (5 bases). CDR3 length equals 15 residues. In germline, CDR1 is SGHTA, CDR2 FQGNSA. The ends were cut back, 6 bases at V and 2 bases at J, with 14 bases in the middle. The CDR3 DNA follows: TGTGCCAGCAGGCAAGCGGGGGTAGGCAATCAGCCCCAGCATTTT. This encodes CASRQAGVGNQPQHF. The full variable domain, rest sourced from reference TRBV7-2 and TRBJ1-5, is GAGVSQSPSNKVTEKGKDVELRCDPISGHTALYWYRQSLGQGLEFLIYFQGNSAPDKSGLPSDRFSAERTGGSVSTLTIQRTQQEDSAVYLCASRQAGVGNQPQHFGDGTRLSIL.

This chain links TRBV28 with TRBJ2-7; tentatively, D is TRBD1 or TRBD2 (5 bases each). The V end lost 1 base, the J end lost 2 bases, and 12 bases lay between the germline ends. The germline V gene has CDR1 MDHEN and CDR2 SYDVKM. This CDR3 spans 15 amino acids. The CDR3 here is CASSLSGQGPYEQYF. DNA of the CDR3: TGTGCCAGCAGTTTATCAGGGCAGGGACCCTACGAGCAGTACTTC.

This chain links TRBV5-5 with TRBJ2-1, with a tentative D call TRBD1 (5 bases). The germline V gene has CDR1 SGHKS and CDR2 YYEKEE (reference sequence). The CDR3 loop spans 15 amino acids. V was cut by 3 bases and J by 3 bases, with 13 bases left in between. The CDR3 here is CASSSFDRDYNEQFF. CDR3 coding DNA: TGTGCCAGCAGCTCTTTCGACAGAGACTACAATGAGCAGTTCTTC. Complete variable domain (other parts from reference TRBV5-5 and TRBJ2-1): DAGVTQSPTHLIKTRGQQVTLRCSPISGHKSVSWYQQVLGQGPQFIFQYYEKEERGRGNFPDRFSARQFPNYSSELNVNALLLGDSALYLCASSSFDRDYNEQFFGPGTRLTVL.

The CDR3: CSASGQTLEGYTF. The CDR3 DNA follows: TGCAGCGCTTCGGGACAGACACTGGAAGGCTACACCTTC. The rearrangement uses TRBV29-1 and TRBJ1-2; TRBD1 aligns across 7 bases. In germline, CDR1 is SQVTM, CDR2 ANQGSEA. Unmatched junction bases numbered 13, after V lost 7 bases and J lost 8 bases. The CDR3 totals 13 residues.

This CDR3 is CASSLIPRGGRETQYF. Written as DNA, the CDR3 is TGTGCCAGCAGCCTAATCCCTAGAGGGGGTCGAGAGACCCAGTACTTC. The chain recombines TRBV7-9 with TRBJ2-5, with TRBD1 as a possible D gene (6 bases). CDR1 is SEHNR and CDR2 is FQNEAQ in the germline V gene (reference sequence). Trimming left V 5 bases short and J 4 bases short, with 20 bases between. The length of the CDR3 is 16 residues.

The genes are TRBV28 and TRBJ2-5; the D gene could be TRBD1 or TRBD2 (5 bases each). Per the germline V gene, CDR1 is MDHEN and CDR2 is SYDVKM. Trimming left V 3 bases short and J 5 bases short, with 10 bases between. This CDR3 has 13 residues. CDR3 in amino acids: CASSFEGRETQYF. The CDR3 region has the DNA TGTGCCAGCAGTTTCGAGGGGCGTGAGACCCAGTACTTC.

This clone was seen once. The chain couples TRBV18 to TRBJ1-2; D ambiguous. Germline V lookup: CDR1 KGHSH, CDR2 LQKENI. This CDR3 has 16 residues. V lost 3 bases to trimming and J lost 2 bases, with 16 bases between them. The CDR3 nucleotides read TGTGCCAGCTCACCTATTTCCGGATTTGACAACTATGGCTACACCTTC. Translation gives CASSPISGFDNYGYTF.

The chain joins TRBV5-4 to TRBJ2-7; maybe TRBD1 (6 bases). Germline-derived CDR1 and CDR2 are SGHNT and YYREEE (reference sequence). Deletions cut 3 bases from V and 4 bases from J, with 14 bases between. This CDR3 spans 14 amino acids. The CDR3 reads CASSSGADNYEQYF. The CDR3 coding sequence is TGTGCCAGCAGCTCAGGGGCCGATAATTACGAGCAGTACTTC.

Details on this clone: The sample contains more than one DNA sequence encoding this CDR3. This sequence joins TRBV2 and TRBJ1-1; 7 bases are a match to TRBD1. CDR1 and CDR2 from the germline V gene are SNHLY and FYNNEI. This CDR3 region has 13 residues. V lost 4 bases, J lost 5 bases, and 4 bases stayed unmatched. CDR3 amino acids: CASSGQGSTEAFF. Here the CDR3 DNA reads TGTGCCAGCAGTGGACAGGGAAGTACTGAAGCTTTCTTT.

This chain connects TRBV6-6 to TRBJ1-4; TRBD1 agrees at 9 bases. Trimming took 7 bases from V and 7 from J; bases not matched to a gene: 10. In germline, CDR1 is MNHNY, CDR2 SVGAGI (reference sequence). The CDR3 length is 15 residues. The CDR3 DNA reads as TGTGCCAGCAACGACAGGGGGACCCCATCTGAAAAACTGTTTTTT. It translates to CASNDRGTPSEKLFF.

The chain recombines TRBV30 with TRBJ2-7; 7 positions match TRBD1. The length of the CDR3 is 13 residues. Germline V gives CDR1 GTSNPN, CDR2 SVGIG (reference sequence). V dropped 2 bases and J dropped 3; count of bases not matched to a gene: 4. The CDR3 loop is CAWSSGQSYEQYF. Written as DNA, the CDR3 is TGTGCCTGGAGTTCGGGACAGAGCTACGAGCAGTACTTC.

The chain joins TRBV18 to TRBJ2-5, with 8 bases fitting TRBD1. From germline, CDR1 is KGHSH and CDR2 LQKENI. The ends lost 3 bases at V and 4 bases at J; junction bases unmatched: 4. CDR3 length: 14 amino acids. CDR3 in amino acids: CASSPGDRGETQYF. The CDR3 bases are TGTGCCAGCTCACCCGGCGACAGGGGAGAGACCCAGTACTTC.

The chain has TRBV7-8 and TRBJ1-2; the match to TRBD1 covers 9 bases. This CDR3 is 15 amino acids long. CDR1 SGHVS and CDR2 FQNEAQ come from the germline V gene. The V segment lost 3 bases and the J segment 7 bases; nucleotides outside the gene matches: 9. CDR3 loop: CASSLGRDRDFGYTF. CDR3 DNA: TGTGCCAGCAGCTTGGGCCGGGACAGGGACTTTGGCTACACCTTC.

The rearrangement links TRBV28 to TRBJ2-4; D remains ambiguous. This CDR3 spans 15 amino acids. The germline CDR1 and CDR2 sequences are MDHEN and SYDVKM. Trimming cost V 5 bases and J 1 base, with 12 bases left between them. The CDR3 nucleotides are TGTGCCAGCAGTACCCCTAGGGTGGCCAAAAACATTCAGTACTTC. This sequence encodes CASSTPRVAKNIQYF.

The V and J genes are TRBV10-3 and TRBJ2-7; perhaps D is TRBD1 or TRBD2 (5 bases each). This CDR3 is built from 13 residues. Trimming removed 9 bases at V and 4 bases at J, with 16 bases between. Germline CDR1 ENHRY, CDR2 SYGVKD. The CDR3 DNA reads TGTGCCATAGCCGGGACGGAGGTATACGAGCAGTACTTC. This sequence encodes CAIAGTEVYEQYF.